Listed here are 30 T cell receptor beta chains from one sample, sequenced in a study of T cells in Graves' hyperthyroidism and ophthalmopathy. Amplified TCR beta CDR3 regions derived from RNA transcripts. Using the HTBI primer set, a first-round RT-PCR was run on the TCR CDR3. TCRdb re-called the multiplex PCR reads with MiXCR, one entry per CDR3 protein. The sample shows under 350,000 distinct CDR3 sequences, roughly 13% of them seen only once. Sequencing was done on a sample of blood. The receptors originated from a woman in her thirties or forties with Graves' ophthalmopathy.

In this sample, this clonotype turned up once. The rearrangement joins TRBV5-1 to TRBJ1-2; perhaps TRBD1 as D (5 bases). V was trimmed by 0 bases and J by 2 bases, leaving 11 bases between them. The CDR3 loop spans 15 amino acids. Germline values: CDR1 SGHRS, CDR2 YFSETQ. The CDR3 loop reads CASSLDAGPNYGYTF. The CDR3 DNA sequence: TGCGCCAGCAGCTTGGACGCAGGGCCCAACTATGGCTACACCTTC.

This chain links TRBV6-2 or TRBV6-3 with TRBJ2-3; 9 bases are shared with TRBD2. This CDR3 contains 15 residues. Germline V gene lookup returns CDR1 MNHEY and CDR2 SVGEGT. J gave up 5 bases and V 4 bases, and 7 bases lay outside the gene matches. The CDR3 here is CASSFPSGEGDTQYF. As DNA, the CDR3 is TGTGCCAGCAGTTTCCCTAGCGGGGAGGGAGATACGCAGTATTTT.

This clonotype was found many times. The genes are TRBV12-3 or TRBV12-4 and TRBJ2-7, with 7 bases lining up with TRBD1. This CDR3 comprises 14 residues. Trimming removed 6 bases from V and 5 bases from J; junction bases left unmatched: 10. CDR3 loop: CASRFEQGFHEQYF. For the CDR3, the DNA is TGTGCCAGCAGATTCGAACAGGGGTTCCACGAGCAGTACTTC.

This clonotype appeared many times. The V call is TRBV20-1, the J call TRBJ2-7; a weak D match, TRBD1 (6 bases). The CDR3 has 16 amino acids. V lost 0 bases, J lost 2 bases, and 17 bases lay in between. Germline assignment: CDR1 DFQATT and CDR2 SNEGSKA (reference sequence). The CDR3 here is CSARDSITGFAYEQYF. The DNA for the CDR3 is TGCAGTGCTAGAGACTCAATAACAGGGTTTGCCTACGAGCAGTACTTC.

The chain joins TRBV5-1 to TRBJ1-1; maybe TRBD1 (5 bases). Germline V CDR1 and CDR2: SGHRS, YFSETQ. Trimming removed 0 bases from V and 5 bases from J, with 14 bases in between. This CDR3 has 15 amino acids. CDR3 loop: CASSLEGRALTEAFF. CDR3 nucleotide sequence: TGCGCCAGCAGCTTGGAGGGGCGCGCCTTGACTGAAGCTTTCTTT.

A few counts support this clonotype. This sequence joins TRBV11-2 and TRBJ2-4; no firm D call. The CDR3 runs 20 residues. The V end was cut by 5 bases, the J end by 0 bases, with 26 bases between. CDR1 and CDR2 (germline): SGHAT, FQNNGV. The CDR3 DNA follows: TGTGCCAGCAGCGAAAAGGCAGCGAATTCAAGGGTTCTAGCCAAAAACATTCAGTACTTC. This gives the protein CASSEKAANSRVLAKNIQYF.

The rearrangement links TRBV11-1 to TRBJ2-7; D might be TRBD1 or TRBD2, each matching 5 bases. CDR1 is SGHAT and CDR2 is FQDESV in the germline V gene (reference sequence). This CDR3 contains 10 residues. The germline V and J ends were trimmed by 8 bases and 8 bases, with 10 bases remaining between them. This chain's CDR3 is CASGRGQQYF. The CDR3 DNA reads TGTGCCAGCGGCCGGGGCCAGCAGTACTTC.

The chain links TRBV6-6 to TRBJ1-6; D remains ambiguous. Trimming removed 0 bases at V and 4 bases at J, with 13 bases between. Germline V gene data show CDR1 as MNHNY and CDR2 as SVGAGI (reference sequence). The CDR3 contains 17 residues. The CDR3 bases are TGTGCCAGCAGTTACTCCGGGGTTCCAGGTTATAATTCACCCCTCCACTTT. Translation gives CASSYSGVPGYNSPLHF.

Many counts were recorded for this clonotype. The chain combines TRBV12-3 or TRBV12-4 with TRBJ1-4, with unresolved D. CDR3 size: 16 residues. Trimming left V 5 bases short and J 8 bases short, with 21 bases between. CDR3 residues: CASSPERGRVGEKLFF. In nucleotides, the CDR3 is TGTGCCAGCAGTCCGGAGCGGGGAAGGGTCGGAGAAAAACTGTTTTTT.

This clonotype has at least ten counts. The V gene is TRBV9, the J gene TRBJ2-7; 8 bases line up with TRBD1. Looked up from germline, CDR1 is SGDLS and CDR2 is YYNGEE. The CDR3 runs 14 residues. The trim removed 2 bases at V and 2 bases at J, leaving 3 bases unmatched. This chain's CDR3 is CASSVGQAAYEQYF. The CDR3 DNA reads TGTGCCAGCAGCGTGGGACAGGCCGCCTACGAGCAGTACTTC.

This clonotype was recorded at least ten times. The V gene is TRBV10-1, the J gene TRBJ2-1; TRBD1 matches 9 bases. The germline gives CDR1 WNHNN, CDR2 SYGVQD (reference sequence). Losses at the gene ends were 5 bases for V and 2 bases for J; bases not matched to a gene: 4. This CDR3 is 15 amino acids long. The CDR3 coding sequence is TGCGCCAGCAGTAAGGGACAGGGAGCCTACAATGAGCAGTTCTTC. This gives the protein CASSKGQGAYNEQFF.

This clonotype was observed many times. The chain couples TRBV2 to TRBJ1-1, with D possibly matching TRBD1 (5 bases). CDR3 size: 15 residues. V was pared by 8 bases and J by 7 bases, with 23 bases between. The germline V gene has CDR1 SNHLY and CDR2 FYNNEI. For the CDR3, the DNA is TGTGCCAGCGCTTACATACCAGGGAATCAAGGTGAAGCTTTCTTT. Protein sequence: CASAYIPGNQGEAFF.

Turning to this clonotype: This may come from a read error, since a much larger clone is one base off. The chain has TRBV28 and TRBJ1-2, with no clear D. The CDR3 length is 15 residues. Germline-derived CDR1 and CDR2 are MDHEN and SYDVKM. The CDR3 DNA reads as TGTGCCAGCAGTTATTGGAGGGTTGTCAACTATGGCCACACCTTC. Its protein is CASSYWRVVNYGHTF.

This sequence joins TRBV16 and TRBJ2-7; D is possibly TRBD1 (6 bases). This CDR3 region has 14 residues. The ends were cut back, 2 bases at V and 7 bases at J, with 15 bases in the middle. Germline CDR1 KGHSY, CDR2 FQNENV. For the CDR3, the DNA is TGTGCCAGCAGCCAACGTTTAGGGGGAAGTGAGCAGTACTTC. Encoded protein: CASSQRLGGSEQYF.

The J gene is TRBJ2-7, the V gene TRBV18, with 8 bases aligning to TRBD1. Germline V lookup: CDR1 KGHSH, CDR2 LQKENI. J lost 3 bases, V lost 1 base, and 2 bases had no gene match. This CDR3 has 14 amino acids. CDR3 sequence: CASSPRGTGYEQYF. In DNA, the CDR3 is TGTGCCAGCTCACCACGAGGGACAGGCTACGAGCAGTACTTC.

This clonotype was seen ten or more times. The genes are TRBV6-1 and TRBJ2-3, with a possible D match to TRBD2 (5 bases). This CDR3 has 16 residues. Germline CDR1 reads MNHNS; CDR2 reads SASEGT. With 8 bases removed from V and 4 bases from J, the gap between germline ends came to 22 bases. CDR3 protein: CASSGLAPRRADTQYF. The CDR3 DNA reads TGTGCCAGCTCCGGGCTAGCACCCCGTCGGGCAGATACGCAGTATTTT.

This clonotype showed up just a few times. This may stem from a read error, because a much larger clone lies one nucleotide away. The conserved closing phenylalanine or tryptophan is absent in this CDR3, likely reflecting a read error. In DNA form, the CDR3 reads TGTGCCAGCAGCTTAAGCGGGGTTAAACGGGAGACCCAGTACTCC. Translating it yields CASSLSGVKRETQYS. J is TRBJ2-5 and V is TRBV5-8; 7 bases agree with TRBD2. CDR3 length: 15 amino acids. CDR1 and CDR2 from the germline V gene are SGHTS and YDEGEE. V trimming: 2 bases; J trimming: 5 bases; junction bases outside the gene matches: 9.

This clonotype was counted at least ten times. The V and J genes are TRBV29-1 and TRBJ2-1; no definite D call. V dropped 0 bases and J dropped 8 bases, with 11 bases sitting between them. The CDR3 loop spans 13 amino acids. The V gene's germline CDR1 is SQVTM and CDR2 ANQGSEA. The CDR3 DNA reads as TGCAGCGTTGAAGATCGGGCCGGCTATGAGCAGTTCTTC. Amino acids: CSVEDRAGYEQFF.

This chain links TRBV10-1 with TRBJ2-7; 11 bases fit TRBD1. The J segment lost 2 bases and the V segment lost 2 bases, leaving 17 bases of the junction unmatched. The germline CDR1 and CDR2 sequences are WNHNN and SYGVQD (reference sequence). The CDR3 contains 20 residues. CDR3 in amino acids: CASSEPPDRGPRVQAYEQYF. The CDR3 nucleotides read TGCGCCAGCAGTGAGCCACCGGACAGGGGGCCCCGCGTCCAAGCCTACGAGCAGTACTTC.

This clonotype was recorded once. This chain uses TRBV20-1 with TRBJ2-1; maybe TRBD1 (6 bases). The end of the DNA fits TRBJ2-7 better, so the J call may be wrong. CDR1 DFQATT and CDR2 SNEGSKA come from the germline V gene (reference sequence). The CDR3 runs 17 residues. The CDR3: CSARDPSGTLLYNEQYF. The CDR3 DNA is TGCAGTGCTAGAGATCCTTCGGGGACATTGTTGTACAATGAGCAGTACTTC.

The rearrangement links TRBV19 to TRBJ2-1; maybe TRBD1 (5 bases). V was trimmed by 8 bases and J by 1 base, leaving 12 bases between them. CDR1 and CDR2 from the germline V gene are LNHDA and SQIVND (reference sequence). The CDR3 is 14 amino acids. CDR3 nucleotides: TGTGCCAGTGGCCAGGGCGGATCCTACAATGAGCAGTTCTTC. This codes for CASGQGGSYNEQFF. Combining the CDR3 with reference TRBV19 and TRBJ2-1 gives the whole variable domain DGGITQSPKYLFRKEGQNVTLSCEQNLNHDAMYWYRQDPGQGLRLIYYSQIVNDFQKGDIAEGYSVSREKKESFPLTVTSAQKNPTAFYLCASGQGGSYNEQFFGPGTRLTVL.

In its sample, this clonotype was seen many times. This sequence joins TRBV28 and TRBJ2-5, with D possibly being TRBD1 (6 bases). The CDR3 spans 13 residues. The V end was cut by 10 bases, the J end by 5 bases, with 17 bases between. Germline loops: CDR1 MDHEN, CDR2 SYDVKM. As DNA, the CDR3 is TGTGCCACCTACAGGGTGGGATGGGAGACCCAGTACTTC. The encoded protein is CATYRVGWETQYF.

This clonotype was seen only a few times. This chain connects TRBV3-1 to TRBJ2-7, with TRBD2 matching 8 bases. Germline CDR1 and CDR2: LGHDT and YNNKEL (reference sequence). J was trimmed by 3 bases and V by 4 bases; bases with no gene match: 8. This CDR3 has 15 amino acids. CDR3 region: CASSPQAAGVYEQYF. For the CDR3, the DNA is TGTGCCAGCAGCCCCCAGGCAGCGGGGGTCTACGAGCAGTACTTC.

This clonotype was seen repeatedly, ten times or more. The V gene is TRBV24-1, the J gene TRBJ2-5, with 7 bases aligning to TRBD2. Germline V gene lookup returns CDR1 KGHDR and CDR2 SFDVKD. J gave up 2 bases and V 4 bases, and 18 bases lay outside the gene matches. This CDR3 has 19 amino acids. CDR3 protein: CATSEHPGRARGIQETQYF. DNA for the CDR3: TGTGCCACCAGTGAACATCCTGGGAGGGCGAGGGGCATACAAGAGACCCAGTACTTC.

Only a few counts were recorded for this clonotype. The chain has TRBV7-9 and TRBJ2-7; 7 bases are shared with TRBD2. Germline CDR1 SEHNR, CDR2 FQNEAQ (reference sequence). After removal of 4 bases from V and 4 bases from J, the junction contained 7 bases not matched to a gene. There are 14 residues in the CDR3. Here the CDR3 reads CASSSPERGYEQYF. Written as DNA, the CDR3 is TGTGCCAGCAGCTCCCCGGAGCGGGGTTACGAGCAGTACTTC.

The CDR3: CASSFGRGSTEAFF. CDR3 in DNA: TGTGCCAGCAGCTTCGGCCGGGGGAGTACTGAAGCTTTCTTT. The chain uses TRBV7-9 and TRBJ1-1, with D possibly being TRBD1 (5 bases). This CDR3 has 14 residues. The V gene's germline CDR1 is SEHNR and CDR2 FQNEAQ (reference sequence). V was trimmed by 3 bases and J by 5 bases, leaving 13 bases between them.

CDR3 protein: CSVRRDRGSGELFF. The CDR3 DNA follows: TGCAGCGTTCGCCGGGACAGGGGTTCCGGGGAGCTGTTTTTT. This chain links TRBV29-1 with TRBJ2-2, with 10 bases aligning to TRBD1. J was trimmed by 6 bases and V by 5 bases; bases with no gene match: 6. CDR1 and CDR2 (germline): SQVTM, ANQGSEA. CDR3 size: 14 residues.

This clonotype was seen at least ten times. The chain has TRBV2 and TRBJ2-7; perhaps TRBD2 as D (5 bases). CDR3 length: 11 residues. Germline assignment: CDR1 SNHLY and CDR2 FYNNEI. With 5 bases removed from V and 7 bases from J, the gap between germline ends came to 9 bases. The CDR3, as DNA: TGTGCCAGCAGTTTACTAGAAGAGCAGTACTTC. Residues: CASSLLEEQYF.

This clonotype came up many times. The chain recombines TRBV6-2 or TRBV6-3 with TRBJ2-1; the D gene could be TRBD1 or TRBD2 (6 bases each). This CDR3 contains 15 residues. Trimming took 7 bases from V and 4 from J, leaving 17 bases between them. Per the germline V gene, CDR1 is MNHEY and CDR2 is SVGEGT. In DNA form, the CDR3 reads TGTGCCAGCATTCAGGACGGGGGCTTTTACAATGAGCAGTTCTTC. It translates to CASIQDGGFYNEQFF.

This clonotype was seen ten or more times. The DNA of the CDR3 is TGTGCCAGTCAGGGCTCCACAGGGTATAATTCACCCCTCCACTTT. Amino acid sequence: CASQGSTGYNSPLHF. The genes are TRBV28 and TRBJ1-6, with D possibly matching TRBD1 (6 bases). Trimming removed 9 bases at V and 4 bases at J, with 16 bases between. The V gene's germline CDR1 is MDHEN and CDR2 SYDVKM. This CDR3 has 15 amino acids.